These 24 T cell receptor beta chains were all obtained from the same sample, sequenced in a study of cytomegalovirus exposure and HLA in healthy donors. PCR primers comprised 60 Vbeta and 13 Jbeta primers. The method was immunoSEQ multiplex PCR; TCRdb's version includes in-frame clones alone and lacks a portion of them. The sample spans under 65,000 clones; the ten largest clones claim 3.5% to 4%. The source material was PBMCs. Source of these receptors: a woman younger than 35 in good health and CMV-seronegative.

V and J are TRBV12-5 and TRBJ2-1; 14 nucleotides agree with TRBD2. The CDR3 covers 15 residues. The germline CDR1 and CDR2 sequences are LGHNT and FRNRAP. After removal of 6 bases from V and 8 bases from J, the junction contained 6 bases not matched to a gene. CDR3 sequence: CASGRRLAGGHEQFF. In DNA, the CDR3 is TGTGCTAGTGGCCGTAGACTAGCGGGAGGGCATGAGCAGTTCTTC.

The gene calls are TRBV27 and TRBJ2-1; TRBD1 matches 10 bases. The junction had 7 bases not matched to a gene; V was cut back by 5 bases and J by 6 bases. The germline gives CDR1 MNHEY, CDR2 SMNVEV (reference sequence). The CDR3 spans 15 residues. CDR3 nucleotides: TGTGCCAGCAGTCAACCCCGGACAGGGGGCAATGAGCAGTTCTTC. Translated, it gives CASSQPRTGGNEQFF.

The chain joins TRBV5-1 to TRBJ2-1; the match to TRBD2 covers 9 bases. V was clipped by 4 bases and J by 6 bases; unmatched bases: 11. The CDR3 spans 16 residues. Germline V gives CDR1 SGHRS, CDR2 YFSETQ. The CDR3 bases are TGCGCCAGCAGCCCGCTAGCGGGGCAACGGGGCAATGAGCAGTTCTTC. It codes for CASSPLAGQRGNEQFF.

V usage is TRBV5-1 and J usage is TRBJ2-3; 9 bases fit TRBD2. The V and J ends lost 1 base and 6 bases, in that order; junction bases with no gene match: 9. The length of the CDR3 is 16 residues. Per germline, CDR1 SGHRS and CDR2 YFSETQ. CDR3 coding DNA: TGCGCCAGCAGCTTGTCTAGCGGGGTTGTTTTGGATACGCAGTATTTT. It is translated as CASSLSSGVVLDTQYF.

In the case of this clone: Compared with germline, one end of the junction differs, possibly owing to a read error. The chain carries TRBV7-7 and TRBJ2-3; 7 bases align to TRBD2. Germline CDR1 and CDR2: SSHAT and FNYEAQ (reference sequence). CDR3 size: 16 residues. CDR3 DNA: TGTGCTAGCAGCTTGGGGCGGGGGAGCGGCACAGATACGCAGTATTTT. This gives the protein CASSLGRGSGTDTQYF.

The chain employs TRBV25-1 and TRBJ2-1; TRBD1 agrees at 8 bases. The germline V gene encodes CDR1 MGHDK and CDR2 SYGVNS. V lost 4 bases and J lost 8; bases outside the gene matches: 13. The CDR3 covers 16 residues. CDR3 in DNA: TGTGCCAGCAGTGTGGACAGGGAAAGCAGTCGAGATGAGCAGTTCTTC. This encodes CASSVDRESSRDEQFF.

This chain uses TRBV19 with TRBJ2-7; D perhaps matches TRBD1 (5 bases). This CDR3 region has 17 residues. V was clipped by 7 bases and J by 2 bases, with 24 bases between them. Germline CDR1 reads LNHDA; CDR2 reads SQIVND (reference sequence). The CDR3 is CASTGPTDGRSAYEQYF. The CDR3 region has the DNA TGTGCCAGTACAGGGCCCACGGACGGCAGGAGCGCCTACGAGCAGTACTTC.

The V gene is TRBV7-9, the J gene TRBJ2-5; perhaps TRBD1 as D (5 bases). Germline CDR1 is SEHNR and CDR2 is FQNEAQ (reference sequence). This CDR3 is built from 11 residues. CDR3 sequence reads: CAGRVQETQYF. In nucleotides, the CDR3 is TGTGCGGGGCGCGTACAAGAGACCCAGTACTTC.

The J gene is TRBJ1-1, the V gene TRBV30; 7 bases line up with TRBD1. Looked up from germline, CDR1 is GTSNPN and CDR2 is SVGIG (reference sequence). The CDR3 is 13 residues long. After removal of 2 bases from V and 3 bases from J, the junction contained 3 bases not matched to a gene. In DNA form, the CDR3 reads TGTGCCTGGAGTAAGGGGGCGGACACTGAAGCTTTCTTT. It encodes CAWSKGADTEAFF.

On this clone itself: The sample has other DNA sequences that encode this CDR3 too. The gene calls are TRBV6-1 and TRBJ2-2; 7 nucleotides match TRBD2. Germline loops: CDR1 MNHNS, CDR2 SASEGT. V was pared by 1 base and J by 5 bases, with 1 base of the junction left unmatched. The CDR3 spans 14 residues. The CDR3 DNA is TGTGCCAGCAGTGAAGGCGGGAGAACCGGGGAGCTGTTTTTT. This gives the protein CASSEGGRTGELFF.

The chain joins TRBV5-1 to TRBJ1-2, with D unclear. This CDR3 has 16 residues. V lost 5 bases and J 1 base, leaving 18 bases between the germline ends. Germline V lookup: CDR1 SGHRS, CDR2 YFSETQ. CDR3 nucleotide sequence: TGCGCCAGCAGGAAGGGTGGAGGTGATAATAACTATGGCTACACCTTC. Its protein is CASRKGGGDNNYGYTF. Full variable domain (remainder filled in from reference TRBV5-1 and TRBJ1-2): KAGVTQTPRYLIKTRGQQVTLSCSPISGHRSVSWYQQTPGQGLQFLFEYFSETQRNKGNFPGRFSGRQFSNSRSEMNVSTLELGDSALYLCASRKGGGDNNYGYTFGSGTRLTVV.

The rearrangement links TRBV27 to TRBJ2-5; 10 bases align to TRBD1. J was trimmed by 5 bases and V by 4 bases; bases with no gene match: 7. The germline V gene encodes CDR1 MNHEY and CDR2 SMNVEV (reference sequence). This CDR3 region has 15 residues. Here the CDR3 DNA reads TGTGCCAGCAGTTCCGGGACAGGGGCGCGGGAGACCCAGTACTTC. Its translation is CASSSGTGARETQYF.

The CDR3 is CASQRLVVRNEQFF. For the CDR3, the DNA is TGTGCCAGTCAACGACTAGTAGTAAGGAATGAGCAGTTCTTC. This sequence joins TRBV2 and TRBJ2-1, with D maybe TRBD2 (6 bases). With 9 bases removed from V and 7 bases from J, the gap between germline ends came to 19 bases. CDR1 and CDR2 from the germline V gene are SNHLY and FYNNEI. The CDR3 is 14 amino acids.

The rearrangement uses TRBV6-6 and TRBJ2-7, with 9 bases lining up with TRBD1. The CDR3 is 15 amino acids. The germline V gene has CDR1 MNHNY and CDR2 SVGAGI (reference sequence). V was pared by 8 bases and J by 4 bases, with 12 bases of the junction left unmatched. CDR3 sequence reads: CASGHSGTGPYEQYF. DNA of the CDR3: TGTGCCAGCGGTCACTCCGGGACAGGGCCTTACGAGCAGTACTTC.

Note on this clone: The junction shows a germline mismatch at one end, possibly a read error. The V gene is TRBV30, the J gene TRBJ2-7; possible D gene TRBD2, 5 bases. CDR3 length equals 15 residues. Germline assignment: CDR1 GTSNPN and CDR2 SVGIG (reference sequence). The CDR3 DNA reads TGTGCCGGGAGTGTCCAGGTAACGAACGGGAACGAGCAGTACTTC. Amino acid sequence: CAGSVQVTNGNEQYF. The entire variable domain, with the rest obtained from reference TRBV30 and TRBJ2-7, is as follows: SQTIHQWPATLVQPVGSPLSLECTVEGTSNPNLYWYRQAAGRGLQLLFYSVGIGQISSEVPQNLSASRPQDRQFILSSKKLLLSDSGFYLCAGSVQVTNGNEQYFGPGTRLTVT.

The chain employs TRBV6-1 and TRBJ2-3; D may be TRBD2 (6 bases). CDR3 length equals 14 residues. The V end lost 8 bases, the J end lost 3 bases, and 15 bases lay between the germline ends. Germline CDR1 and CDR2: MNHNS and SASEGT. CDR3 nucleotide sequence: TGTGCCAGCGGGTTCGGGGGAGAGACAGATACGCAGTATTTT. Its translation is CASGFGGETDTQYF.

This rearrangement joins TRBV13 to TRBJ1-1; D unresolved. Germline V gene lookup returns CDR1 PRHDT and CDR2 FYEKMQ (reference sequence). The V and J ends lost 1 base and 0 bases respectively, with 15 bases between them. The CDR3 covers 17 residues. DNA of the CDR3: TGTGCCAGCAGCTTAGTTCTCCCGTGGCTCATGAACACTGAAGCTTTCTTT. This sequence encodes CASSLVLPWLMNTEAFF. Together with reference TRBV13 and TRBJ1-1, the CDR3 gives the full variable domain: AAGVIQSPRHLIKEKRETATLKCYPIPRHDTVYWYQQGPGQDPQFLISFYEKMQSDKGSIPDRFSAQQFSDYHSELNMSSLELGDSALYFCASSLVLPWLMNTEAFFGQGTRLTVV.

This chain connects TRBV19 to TRBJ1-1; weak D call: TRBD1 (6 bases). Germline lookup yields CDR1 LNHDA and CDR2 SQIVND (reference sequence). The CDR3 runs to 14 residues. V was pared by 7 bases and J by 1 base, with 13 bases between. CDR3 in DNA: TGTGCCAGTACTTTAACCAGGGGGAACACTGAAGCTTTCTTT. It is translated as CASTLTRGNTEAFF.

J is TRBJ1-1 and V is TRBV14; D ambiguous. The germline gives CDR1 SGHDN, CDR2 FVKESK. This CDR3 has 16 amino acids. V shed 4 bases and J shed 4 bases, with 19 bases lying between them. Here the CDR3 DNA reads TGTGCCAGCAGCCCCTATGTTGGGCAGTCGATCACTGAAGCTTTCTTT. The encoded protein is CASSPYVGQSITEAFF.

The gene calls are TRBV18 and TRBJ1-1, with TRBD1 as a possible D gene (5 bases). CDR1 KGHSH and CDR2 LQKENI come from the germline V gene. Trimming removed 6 bases at V and 8 bases at J, with 10 bases between. This CDR3 comprises 11 residues. CDR3 residues: CASSTGEEAFF. In DNA, the CDR3 is TGTGCCAGCTCTACGGGGGAAGAAGCTTTCTTT. The complete variable domain, with remaining parts taken from reference TRBV18 and TRBJ1-1, reads NAGVMQNPRHLVRRRGQEARLRCSPMKGHSHVYWYRQLPEEGLKFMVYLQKENIIDESGMPKERFSAEFPKEGPSILRIQQVVRGDSAAYFCASSTGEEAFFGQGTRLTVV.

The chain joins TRBV9 to TRBJ2-7, with 7 bases aligning to TRBD2. Germline CDR1 SGDLS, CDR2 YYNGEE. The CDR3 contains 15 residues. Unmatched junction bases numbered 11, after V lost 4 bases and J lost 4 bases. The CDR3 region has the DNA TGTGCCAGCAGCCACGGACAAGGTAGCGGGTACGAGCAGTACTTC. It specifies CASSHGQGSGYEQYF.

This sequence joins TRBV29-1 and TRBJ1-1; D is ambiguous. Per the germline V gene, CDR1 is SQVTM and CDR2 is ANQGSEA. CDR3 size: 10 residues. V was trimmed by 1 base and J by 11 bases, leaving 8 bases between them. CDR3 in DNA: TGCAGCGTTGAAGGGCCGGGGGCTTTCTTT. Its translation is CSVEGPGAFF.

CDR3 in amino acids: CASSLERGHAYEQYF. The CDR3 coding sequence is TGTGCCAGCAGCTTGGAAAGGGGGCACGCCTACGAGCAGTACTTC. This chain uses TRBV11-1 with TRBJ2-7, with 7 bases lining up with TRBD1. V gave up 3 bases and J gave up 2 bases; unmatched junction bases: 7. The V gene's germline CDR1 is SGHAT and CDR2 FQDESV (reference sequence). The CDR3 extends over 15 amino acids.

CDR3 nucleotides: TGTGCCTGGAGTGTGAAGCTACCCCATAGGAGTGAGCAGTACTTC. It yields the protein CAWSVKLPHRSEQYF. The chain is built from TRBV30 and TRBJ2-7; D is unclear. The CDR3 length is 15 residues. Germline V gene sequence: CDR1 GTSNPN, CDR2 SVGIG (reference sequence). Trimming stripped 0 bases from V and 7 bases from J, with 19 bases between.